The 11 T cell receptor beta chains below come from one sample, sequenced in a study of molecular identifiers for immune sequencing clone quantification. Each CDR3 protein gets one entry after TCRdb re-called the PCR reads with MiXCR. The table lists some 320,000 distinct CDR3 sequences, under 25% of them singletons. The sample was naive CD8+ T cells from blood, with Jurkat cell RNA spiked in. Indicated subset: FACS-sorted CD8+CD4-CCR7+CD45RA+ naive T cells. These TCRs come from a human donor in good health. Some libraries in this study had Jurkat cell RNA spiked in.

Concerning this clonotype itself: A far larger clone is only one base removed, so a read error is likely. The CDR3 DNA reads TGTGCCAGCAGCGTCGGACTGAACACTGCAGCTTTCTTT. Translation gives CASSVGLNTAAFF. This chain joins TRBV9 and TRBJ1-1; D gene unclear. The CDR3 sequence is 13 residues long. From germline, CDR1 is SGDLS and CDR2 YYNGEE.

Details on this clonotype: A much more abundant neighbour one base away suggests this may be a read error. Because the CDR3 is missing its conserved closing phenylalanine or tryptophan, this is likely a read error. This rearrangement joins TRBV20-1 to TRBJ2-4; D unresolved. The CDR3 covers 13 residues. V lost 1 base and J 4 bases, leaving 8 bases between the germline ends. The germline V gene encodes CDR1 DFQATT and CDR2 SNEGSKA (reference sequence). This chain's CDR3 is CSARAPTKNIQYL. In nucleotides, the CDR3 is TGCAGTGCTAGAGCCCCGACTAAAAACATTCAGTACCTC.

On this clonotype itself: A read error may produce the germline difference seen at one junction end. V and J are TRBV7-9 and TRBJ1-1; tentatively, D is TRBD1 (5 bases). CDR1 and CDR2 (germline): SEHNR, FQNEAQ (reference sequence). This CDR3 is built from 13 residues. CDR3 protein: CASSLAGGTEALF. The CDR3 nucleotides are TGTGCCAGCAGCTTAGCGGGGGGTACTGAAGCTCTCTTT.

On this clonotype: One end of the junction is discordant with germline, which a read error may explain. This sequence joins TRBV2 and TRBJ2-5; the D gene is possibly TRBD2 (6 bases). Germline V gene data show CDR1 as SNHLY and CDR2 as FYNNEI. The CDR3 extends over 19 amino acids. The CDR3 spells CTSSEGFWGSSGPEGTQYF. In nucleotides, the CDR3 is TGTACCAGCAGTGAAGGATTCTGGGGGAGTTCAGGCCCGGAGGGGACCCAGTACTTC.

This clonotype was seen a single time. The chain employs TRBV6-7 and TRBJ2-7, with unresolved D. TRBV6-7 is an ORF, and what it does is uncertain. V gave up 6 bases and J gave up 3 bases, with 12 bases separating them. The CDR3 is made up of 13 amino acids. CDR3 DNA: TGTGCCAGCAGCCATTCGTGTGTCTACGAGCAGTACTTC. Translating it yields CASSHSCVYEQYF.

There are many counts of this clonotype. This rearrangement joins TRBV27 to TRBJ1-3; TRBD1 is a possible D gene (6 bases). Germline V CDR1 and CDR2: MNHEY, SMNVEV (reference sequence). The CDR3 totals 14 residues. V was trimmed by 3 bases and J by 8 bases, leaving 14 bases between them. CDR3 DNA sequence: TGTGCCAGCAGTTTGGCAGGGGATAGAGACACCATATATTTT. It encodes CASSLAGDRDTIYF.

This chain links TRBV4-3 with TRBJ2-7; D not resolved. There are 15 residues in the CDR3. V lost 0 bases and J lost 2, with 11 bases in between. Per germline, CDR1 LGHNA and CDR2 YSLEER. The DNA of the CDR3 is TGCGCCAGCAGCCAAGACCGTGCCAGAACCTACGAGCAGTACTTC. Protein sequence: CASSQDRARTYEQYF.

On this clonotype itself: This may be a read error: a much more frequent sequence differs by one nucleotide. DNA for the CDR3: TGTGCCAGCATTACAGGGGGAACTGGAGCTTTCTTT. It encodes CASITGGTGAFF. The rearrangement joins TRBV6-5 to TRBJ1-1, with 8 bases aligning to TRBD1. CDR3 size: 12 residues. Germline V gene data show CDR1 as MNHEY and CDR2 as SVGAGI.

This clonotype was seen more than once but under ten times. The rearrangement uses TRBV28 and TRBJ2-7; tentative D call: TRBD2 (5 bases). The germline CDR1 and CDR2 sequences are MDHEN and SYDVKM. The CDR3 covers 14 residues. V was trimmed by 1 base and J by 5 bases, leaving 12 bases between them. The CDR3 here is CASSLLNGKDEQYF. Here the CDR3 DNA reads TGTGCCAGCAGTTTATTGAACGGGAAAGACGAGCAGTACTTC.

This clonotype was seen a handful of times. The J gene is TRBJ2-7, the V gene TRBV27; no firm D call. V lost 3 bases and J 5 bases, leaving 20 bases between the germline ends. This CDR3 region has 16 residues. The germline V gene has CDR1 MNHEY and CDR2 SMNVEV (reference sequence). CDR3 sequence: CASSFLSPTHAHEQYF. CDR3 coding DNA: TGTGCCAGCAGTTTCCTATCCCCGACCCATGCCCACGAGCAGTACTTC.

This clonotype was seen many times. The chain employs TRBV11-2 and TRBJ1-1; D not certain. The CDR3 runs 13 residues. Germline CDR1 and CDR2: SGHAT and FQNNGV. Trimming took 11 bases from V and 1 from J, leaving 14 bases between them. CDR3 residues: CAYKNDGNTEAFF. As DNA, the CDR3 is TGTGCCTATAAAAACGACGGGAACACTGAAGCTTTCTTT.